Listed below are T cell receptor beta chains from one sample, sequenced in a study of OX40 agonist ivuxolimab in advanced cancers. Measured with immunoSEQ multiplex PCR; TCRdb has only the in-frame clones, and not every one. This table holds tens of thousands of clones, approximately 89% found once. Source: CD4+ or CD8+ T cells sorted from blood, taken in a trial of the OX40 agonist ivuxolimab. The origin of the receptors is an adult with an advanced solid tumor such as melanoma, head and neck, liver or kidney cancer. Each CDR3 is given with its conserved first and last residue. The D gene is left open where the match is weak. A clone size is listed for some rows: how often the clone was seen (once, few, many), or a class if it is expanded.

NA,NA,13,TRBV11-2,TRBJ2-2,CASSPYWAGELFF,TGTGCCAGCAGCCCGTACTGGGCTGGGGAGCTGTTTTTT
NA,NA,13,TRBV7-9,TRBJ2-7,CASSPRVDYEQYF,TGTGCCAGCAGCCCCAGGGTCGACTACGAGCAGTACTTC
NA,few,15,TRBV27,TRBJ2-1,CASSLGGDGLNEQFF,TGTGCCAGCAGTTTGGGCGGGGACGGACTCAATGAGCAGTTCTTC
TRBD1,NA,13,TRBV30,TRBJ2-7,CARKDRSNYEQYF,TGTGCCCGCAAGGACAGGAGCAACTACGAGCAGTACTTC
NA,NA,16,TRBV7-2,TRBJ2-3,CASSLVRNDGADTQYF,TGTGCCAGCAGCTTAGTCAGGAATGATGGGGCAGATACGCAGTATTTT
NA,NA,13,TRBV5-1,TRBJ2-5,CASRQGLQETQYF,TGCGCCAGCAGACAGGGACTACAAGAGACCCAGTACTTC
NA,NA,15,TRBV27,TRBJ2-7,CASRSSSVVHFEQYF,TGTGCCAGCCGATCTAGCTCGGTCGTCCACTTCGAGCAGTACTTC
TRBD1,NA,15,TRBV5-4,TRBJ1-2,CASSQQGARNYGYTF,TGTGCCAGCAGCCAACAGGGGGCCCGCAACTATGGCTACACCTTC
TRBD1,NA,13,TRBV29-1,TRBJ2-1,CSVDRDNYNEQFF,TGCAGCGTGGACAGGGATAACTACAATGAGCAGTTCTTC
NA,NA,14,TRBV27,TRBJ2-2,CASSKGTNAGELFF,TGTGCCAGCAGTAAAGGGACAAACGCCGGGGAGCTGTTTTTT
NA,NA,15,TRBV29-1,TRBJ2-7,CSAGGGPGSSYEQYF,TGCAGCGCAGGCGGAGGGCCCGGTAGCTCCTACGAGCAGTACTTC
NA,NA,14,TRBV9,TRBJ2-2,CASSVDGDTGELFF,TGTGCCAGCAGCGTAGACGGGGACACCGGGGAGCTGTTTTTT
TRBD1,NA,16,TRBV7-9,TRBJ2-1,CASSLGDPGQVNEQFF,TGTGCCAGCAGCCTAGGGGACCCGGGACAGGTCAATGAGCAGTTCTTC
NA,NA,13,TRBV9,TRBJ1-1,CASSVPPNTEAFF,TGTGCCAGCAGCGTACCCCCCAATACTGAAGCTTTCTTT
NA,few,15,TRBV27,TRBJ1-1,CASSPSGNLNTEAFF,TGTGCCAGCAGTCCCTCGGGGAACTTGAACACTGAAGCTTTCTTT
TRBD2,NA,15,TRBV27,TRBJ2-1,CASSRGGPSYNEQFF,TGTGCCAGCAGTCGCGGGGGACCCTCCTACAATGAGCAGTTCTTC
TRBD2,medium-sized,15,TRBV4-2,TRBJ2-3,CASSVPSGNTDTQYF,TGTGCCAGCAGCGTCCCTAGCGGTAACACAGATACGCAGTATTTT
TRBD1,once,15,TRBV25-1,TRBJ1-1,CASSDRQGMNTEAFF,TGTGCCAGCAGCGACAGACAGGGAATGAACACTGAAGCTTTCTTT
NA,NA,13,TRBV5-4,TRBJ2-7,CASSWDGSYEQYF,TGTGCCAGCAGCTGGGACGGTTCCTACGAGCAGTACTTC
TRBD1,NA,16,TRBV5-4,TRBJ1-2,CASSLPPQGEDYGYTF,TGTGCCAGCAGCTTGCCGCCTCAGGGGGAGGACTATGGCTACACCTTC
NA,once,13,TRBV14,TRBJ1-2,CASSPDRSGGYTF,TGTGCCAGCAGCCCCGATCGGAGCGGGGGCTACACCTTC
NA,NA,13,TRBV7-6,TRBJ2-7,CASSSGPTYEQYF,TGTGCCAGCAGCTCCGGGCCAACCTACGAGCAGTACTTC
TRBD1,NA,13,TRBV11-2,TRBJ1-5,CASSLDRAAPQHF,TGTGCCAGCAGTTTGGACAGGGCCGCGCCCCAGCATTTT
NA,NA,17,TRBV9,TRBJ2-1,CASSVGSGAGAGNEQFF,TGTGCCAGCAGCGTAGGCTCAGGGGCCGGGGCGGGCAATGAGCAGTTCTTC
NA,NA,13,TRBV19,TRBJ2-1,CASSGTIYNEQFF,TGTGCCTCCTCAGGGACAATTTACAATGAGCAGTTCTTC
TRBD1,NA,14,TRBV7-9,TRBJ2-3,CASSPGQRTDTQYF,TGTGCCAGCAGCCCGGGACAGCGCACAGATACGCAGTATTTT
TRBD1,NA,12,TRBV30,TRBJ2-7,CAEDRGSREQYF,TGTGCCGAGGACAGGGGATCTCGCGAGCAGTACTTC
TRBD1,NA,15,TRBV29-1,TRBJ2-7,CSVGGQDHREYEQYF,TGCAGCGTTGGAGGACAGGACCACCGGGAATACGAGCAGTACTTC
NA,once,17,TRBV7-9,TRBJ2-7,CASSLERTGLLRVEQYF,TGTGCCAGCAGCTTAGAGAGGACGGGTCTCCTGAGGGTCGAGCAGTACTTC
NA,NA,15,TRBV4-1,TRBJ2-7,CASSQVDGGTYEQYF,TGCGCCAGCAGCCAAGTAGATGGGGGCACCTACGAGCAGTACTTC
TRBD2,NA,17,TRBV9,TRBJ2-1,CASSAPRGSGTGNEQFF,TGTGCCAGCAGCGCCCCGAGGGGTAGCGGGACTGGGAATGAGCAGTTCTTC
NA,NA,16,TRBV18,TRBJ2-7,CASSPAIGQNTPEQYF,TGTGCCAGCTCACCAGCCATTGGACAGAATACTCCCGAGCAGTACTTC
NA,NA,14,TRBV13,TRBJ2-7,CASSLGGDSYEQYF,TGTGCCAGCAGCTTAGGGGGGGACTCCTACGAGCAGTACTTC
NA,NA,13,TRBV5-1,TRBJ1-1,CASSLGGGTEAFF,TGCGCCAGCAGCTTGGGAGGGGGCACTGAAGCTTTCTTT
NA,NA,13,TRBV9,TRBJ2-3,CASSAGGTDTQYF,TGTGCCAGCAGCGCGGGAGGCACAGATACGCAGTATTTT
TRBD1,NA,18,TRBV2,TRBJ2-5,CARDMRGQETISQETQYF,TGTGCCAGGGATATGAGGGGACAGGAAACTATTTCGCAAGAGACCCAGTACTTC
NA,NA,14,TRBV28,TRBJ2-7,CASSLPRRSYEQYF,TGTGCCAGCAGTTTGCCACGGCGGTCCTACGAGCAGTACTTC
NA,few,14,TRBV5-1,TRBJ2-7,CASSLANGEDEQYF,TGCGCCAGCAGCTTGGCCAACGGGGAGGACGAGCAGTACTTC
NA,once,15,TRBV5-4,TRBJ1-2,CASSLDGLLDYGYTF,TGTGCCAGCAGCTTGGACGGGTTATTAGACTATGGCTACACCTTC
NA,NA,17,TRBV11-2,TRBJ2-7,CASSSLWRTETSGEQYF,TGTGCCAGCAGCTCCCTGTGGCGGACAGAGACATCCGGCGAGCAGTACTTC
TRBD2,medium-sized,15,TRBV7-6,TRBJ2-5,CASSRRLAVQETQYF,TGTGCCAGCAGCCGCCGACTAGCGGTACAAGAGACCCAGTACTTC
NA,NA,12,TRBV18,TRBJ2-7,CASSPASYEQYF,TGTGCCAGCTCACCGGCCAGCTACGAGCAGTACTTC
NA,NA,12,TRBV30,TRBJ2-7,CAWTSFGGEQYF,TGTGCCTGGACCTCGTTTGGGGGCGAGCAGTACTTC
NA,NA,13,TRBV4-1,TRBJ1-1,CASSPPARTEAFF,TGCGCCAGCAGCCCGCCCGCGCGGACTGAAGCTTTCTTT
NA,NA,15,TRBV9,TRBJ2-3,CASSVVATSTDTQYF,TGTGCCAGCAGCGTAGTAGCCACAAGCACAGATACGCAGTATTTT
NA,once,11,TRBV30,TRBJ2-1,CAWTRGNEQFF,TGTGCCTGGACGCGGGGCAATGAGCAGTTCTTC
TRBD2,NA,14,TRBV10-2,TRBJ2-7,CASTGTSETYEQYF,TGCGCCAGCACCGGGACTAGCGAAACCTACGAGCAGTACTTC
NA,NA,14,TRBV7-3,TRBJ2-1,CASSPTLSYNEQFF,TGTGCCAGCAGCCCTACTCTCTCCTACAATGAGCAGTTCTTC
TRBD2,NA,16,TRBV9,TRBJ2-3,CASSVGSGGLTDTQYF,TGTGCCAGCAGCGTAGGGAGCGGGGGCCTCACAGATACGCAGTATTTT
NA,NA,15,TRBV27,TRBJ2-5,CASSLRDRYQETQYF,TGTGCCAGCAGTTTGCGGGACAGATACCAAGAGACCCAGTACTTC
TRBD1,NA,15,TRBV9,TRBJ1-1,CASSEGDRGYTEAFF,TGTGCCAGCAGCGAGGGGGACAGGGGGTACACTGAAGCTTTCTTT